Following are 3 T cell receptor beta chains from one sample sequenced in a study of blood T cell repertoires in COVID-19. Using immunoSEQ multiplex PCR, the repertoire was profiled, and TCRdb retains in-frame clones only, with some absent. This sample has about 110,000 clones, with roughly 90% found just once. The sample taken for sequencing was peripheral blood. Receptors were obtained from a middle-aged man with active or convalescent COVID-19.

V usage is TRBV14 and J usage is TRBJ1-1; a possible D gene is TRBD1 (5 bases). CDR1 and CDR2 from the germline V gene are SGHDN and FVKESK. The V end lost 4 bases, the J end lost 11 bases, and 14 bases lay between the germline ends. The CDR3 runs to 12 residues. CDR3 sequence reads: CASSPNAGRAFF. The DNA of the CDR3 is TGTGCCAGCAGCCCGAATGCAGGGCGGGCTTTCTTT.

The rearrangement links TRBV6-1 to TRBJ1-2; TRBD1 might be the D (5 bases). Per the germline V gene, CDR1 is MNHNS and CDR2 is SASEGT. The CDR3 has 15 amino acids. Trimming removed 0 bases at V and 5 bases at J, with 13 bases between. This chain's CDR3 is CASSEAPGLSYGYTF. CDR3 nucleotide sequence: TGTGCCAGCAGTGAAGCTCCAGGGCTGAGTTATGGCTACACCTTC.

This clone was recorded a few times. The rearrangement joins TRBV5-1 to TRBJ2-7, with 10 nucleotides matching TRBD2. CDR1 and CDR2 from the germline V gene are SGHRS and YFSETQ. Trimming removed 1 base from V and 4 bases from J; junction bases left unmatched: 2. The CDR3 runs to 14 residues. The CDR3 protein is CASSLTSGKYEQYF. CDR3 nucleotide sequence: TGCGCCAGCAGCTTGACTAGCGGGAAATACGAGCAGTACTTC.